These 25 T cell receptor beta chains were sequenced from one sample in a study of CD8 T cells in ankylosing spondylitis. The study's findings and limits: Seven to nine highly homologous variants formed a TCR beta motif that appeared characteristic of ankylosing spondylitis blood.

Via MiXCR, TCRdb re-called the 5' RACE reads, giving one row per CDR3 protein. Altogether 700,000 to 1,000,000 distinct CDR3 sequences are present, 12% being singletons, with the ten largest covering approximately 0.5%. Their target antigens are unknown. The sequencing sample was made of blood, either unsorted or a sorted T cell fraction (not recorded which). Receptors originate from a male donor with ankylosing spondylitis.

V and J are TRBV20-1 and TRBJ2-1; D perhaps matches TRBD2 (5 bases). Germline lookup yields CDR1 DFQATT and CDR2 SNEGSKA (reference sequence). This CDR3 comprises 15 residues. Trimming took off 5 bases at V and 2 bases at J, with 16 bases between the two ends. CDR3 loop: CSAGKAVFTYNEQFF. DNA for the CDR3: TGCAGTGCTGGAAAAGCGGTTTTCACCTACAATGAGCAGTTCTTC.

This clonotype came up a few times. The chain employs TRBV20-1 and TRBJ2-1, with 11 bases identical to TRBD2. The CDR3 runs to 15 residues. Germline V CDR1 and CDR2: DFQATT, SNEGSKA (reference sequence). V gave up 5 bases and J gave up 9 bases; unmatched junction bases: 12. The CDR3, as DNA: TGCAGTGCTCCCACTACTAGCGGGAGACGTGGTGAGCAGTTCTTC. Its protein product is CSAPTTSGRRGEQFF.

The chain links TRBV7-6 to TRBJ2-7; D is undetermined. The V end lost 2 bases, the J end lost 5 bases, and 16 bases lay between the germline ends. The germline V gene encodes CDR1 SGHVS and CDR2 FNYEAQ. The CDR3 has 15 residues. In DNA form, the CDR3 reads TGTGCCAGCAGCTTAAATGGCGGCCGTCGGGACGAGCAGTACTTC. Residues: CASSLNGGRRDEQYF.

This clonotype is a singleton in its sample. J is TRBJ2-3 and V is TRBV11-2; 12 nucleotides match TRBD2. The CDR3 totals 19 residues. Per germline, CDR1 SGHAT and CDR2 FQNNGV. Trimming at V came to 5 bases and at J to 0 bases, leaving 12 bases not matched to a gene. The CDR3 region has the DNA TGTGCCAGCAGCCGCCGACTAGCGGGGGCCCCATCGAGCACAGATACGCAGTATTTT. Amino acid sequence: CASSRRLAGAPSSTDTQYF. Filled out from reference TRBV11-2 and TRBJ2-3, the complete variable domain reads EAGVAQSPRYKIIEKRQSVAFWCNPISGHATLYWYQQILGQGPKLLIQFQNNGVVDDSQLPKDRFSAERLKGVDSTLKIQPAKLEDSAVYLCASSRRLAGAPSSTDTQYFGPGTRLTVL.

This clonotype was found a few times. CDR3 in DNA: TGTGCCAGCAGCCCCCAGATGATAAACTATGGCTACACCTTC. Its translation is CASSPQMINYGYTF. The V and J genes are TRBV28 and TRBJ1-2; no definite D call. The CDR3 sequence is 14 residues long. Per germline, CDR1 MDHEN and CDR2 SYDVKM. Trimming shortened V by 6 bases and J by 2 bases, and 13 bases separated the two germline ends.

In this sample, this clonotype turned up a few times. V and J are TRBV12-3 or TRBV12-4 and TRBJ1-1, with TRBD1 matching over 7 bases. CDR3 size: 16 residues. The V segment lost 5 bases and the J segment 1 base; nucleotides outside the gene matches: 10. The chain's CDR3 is CASSPPQTGENTEAFF. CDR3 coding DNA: TGTGCCAGCAGTCCACCTCAAACAGGGGAGAACACTGAAGCTTTCTTT.

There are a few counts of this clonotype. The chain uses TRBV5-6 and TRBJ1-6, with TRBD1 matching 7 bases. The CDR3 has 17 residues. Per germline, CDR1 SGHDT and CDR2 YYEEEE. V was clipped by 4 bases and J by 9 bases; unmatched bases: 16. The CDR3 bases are TGTGCCAGCAGCCTAGAAAGCTTGGACAGGTTTGGTTCACCCCTCCACTTT. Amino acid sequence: CASSLESLDRFGSPLHF.

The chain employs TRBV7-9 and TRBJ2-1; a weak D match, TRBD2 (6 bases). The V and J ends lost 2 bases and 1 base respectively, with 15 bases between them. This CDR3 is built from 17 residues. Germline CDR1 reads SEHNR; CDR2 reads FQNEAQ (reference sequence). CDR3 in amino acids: CASSLWFGSGSYNEQFF. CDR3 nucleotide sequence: TGTGCCAGCAGCTTATGGTTCGGTAGCGGTTCCTACAATGAGCAGTTCTTC.

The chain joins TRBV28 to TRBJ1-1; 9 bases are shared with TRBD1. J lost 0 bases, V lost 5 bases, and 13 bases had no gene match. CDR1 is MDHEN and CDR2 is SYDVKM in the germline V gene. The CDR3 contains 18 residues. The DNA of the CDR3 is TGTGCCAGCAGTCTGGGGGTTTTGGGACAGGGATTGAACACTGAAGCTTTCTTT. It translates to CASSLGVLGQGLNTEAFF.

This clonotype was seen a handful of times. The CDR3 nucleotides read TGCGCCAGCAGCTTGGTTTTCAGAAGCTCCTACGAGCAGTACTTC. Amino acid sequence: CASSLVFRSSYEQYF. V is TRBV5-1 and J is TRBJ2-7; the D is unclear. With 0 bases removed from V and 0 bases from J, the gap between germline ends came to 10 bases. This CDR3 is 15 amino acids long. The germline V gene encodes CDR1 SGHRS and CDR2 YFSETQ.

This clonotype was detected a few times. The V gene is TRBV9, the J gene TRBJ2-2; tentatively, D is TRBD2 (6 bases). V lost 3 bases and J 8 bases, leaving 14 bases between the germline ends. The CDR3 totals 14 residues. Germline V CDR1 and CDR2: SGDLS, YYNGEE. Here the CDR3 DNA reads TGTGCCAGCAGCGGACTAGTAGAGGCGGGGGAGCTGTTTTTT. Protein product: CASSGLVEAGELFF. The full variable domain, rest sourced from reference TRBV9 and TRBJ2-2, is DSGVTQTPKHLITATGQRVTLRCSPRSGDLSVYWYQQSLDQGLQFLIQYYNGEERAKGNILERFSAQQFPDLHSELNLSSLELGDSALYFCASSGLVEAGELFFGEGSRLTVL.

CDR3 bases: TGTGCCAGCAGCTTCGAACGAAAAGAGACCCAGTACTTC. This sequence encodes CASSFERKETQYF. The genes are TRBV7-9 and TRBJ2-5; D is undetermined. V was clipped by 3 bases and J by 3 bases, with 8 bases between them. The CDR3 has 13 amino acids. Germline assignment: CDR1 SEHNR and CDR2 FQNEAQ (reference sequence).

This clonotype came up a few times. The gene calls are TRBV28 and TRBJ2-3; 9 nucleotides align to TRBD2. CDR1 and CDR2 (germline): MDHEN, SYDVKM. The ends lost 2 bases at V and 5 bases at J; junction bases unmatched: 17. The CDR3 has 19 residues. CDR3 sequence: CASSLTPIGASGRRDTQYF. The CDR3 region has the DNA TGTGCCAGCAGTTTAACTCCCATAGGTGCGAGCGGGAGGAGAGATACGCAGTATTTT.

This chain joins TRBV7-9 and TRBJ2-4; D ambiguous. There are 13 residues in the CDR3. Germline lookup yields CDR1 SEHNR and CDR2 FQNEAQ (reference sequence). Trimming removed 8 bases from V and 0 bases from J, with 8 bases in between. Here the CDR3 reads CASGALAKNIQYF. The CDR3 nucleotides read TGTGCCAGCGGCGCTTTAGCCAAAAACATTCAGTACTTC.

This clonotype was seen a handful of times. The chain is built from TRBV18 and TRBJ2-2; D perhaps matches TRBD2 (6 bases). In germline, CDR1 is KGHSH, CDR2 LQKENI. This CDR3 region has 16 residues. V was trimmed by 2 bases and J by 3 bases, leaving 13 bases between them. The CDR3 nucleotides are TGTGCCAGCTCACCAAGGGCGCGGGACGACACCGGGGAGCTGTTTTTT. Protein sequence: CASSPRARDDTGELFF.

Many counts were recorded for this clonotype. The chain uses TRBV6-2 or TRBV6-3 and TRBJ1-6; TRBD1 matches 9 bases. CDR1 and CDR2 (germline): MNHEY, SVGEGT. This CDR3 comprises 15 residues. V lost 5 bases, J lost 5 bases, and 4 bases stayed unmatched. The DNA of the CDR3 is TGTGCCAGCAGTCCCCGGGACAGGGATAATTCACCCCTCCACTTT. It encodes CASSPRDRDNSPLHF.

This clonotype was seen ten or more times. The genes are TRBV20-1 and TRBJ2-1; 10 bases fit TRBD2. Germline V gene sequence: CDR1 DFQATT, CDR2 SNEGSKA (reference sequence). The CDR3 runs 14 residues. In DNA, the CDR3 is TGCAGCCCCGGAGCTAGCGGGGGTTACAATGAGCAGTTCTTC. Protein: CSPGASGGYNEQFF.

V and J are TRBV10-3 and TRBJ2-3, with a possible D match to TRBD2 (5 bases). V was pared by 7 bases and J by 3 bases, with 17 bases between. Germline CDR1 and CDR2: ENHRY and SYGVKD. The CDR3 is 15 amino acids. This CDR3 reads CAITRGPGLTDTQYF. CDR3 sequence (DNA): TGTGCCATCACCAGAGGGCCAGGTTTAACAGATACGCAGTATTTT.

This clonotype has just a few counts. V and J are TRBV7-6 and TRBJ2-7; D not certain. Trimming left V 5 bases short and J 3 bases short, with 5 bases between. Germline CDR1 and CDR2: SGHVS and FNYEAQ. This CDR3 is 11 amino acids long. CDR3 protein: CASSPIYEQYF. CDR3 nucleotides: TGTGCCAGCAGCCCTATCTACGAGCAGTACTTC.

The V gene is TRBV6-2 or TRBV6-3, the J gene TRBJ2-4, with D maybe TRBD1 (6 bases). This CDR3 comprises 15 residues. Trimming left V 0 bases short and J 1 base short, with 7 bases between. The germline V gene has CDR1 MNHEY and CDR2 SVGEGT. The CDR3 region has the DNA TGTGCCAGCAGTTACTCAGGACAGGCCAAAAACATTCAGTACTTC. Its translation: CASSYSGQAKNIQYF.

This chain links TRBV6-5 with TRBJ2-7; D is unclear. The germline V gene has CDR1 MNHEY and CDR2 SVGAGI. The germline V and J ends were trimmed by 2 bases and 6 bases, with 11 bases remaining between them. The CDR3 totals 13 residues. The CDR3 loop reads CASSYLGRLEQYF. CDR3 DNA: TGTGCCAGCAGTTACCTGGGCCGTCTCGAGCAGTACTTC.

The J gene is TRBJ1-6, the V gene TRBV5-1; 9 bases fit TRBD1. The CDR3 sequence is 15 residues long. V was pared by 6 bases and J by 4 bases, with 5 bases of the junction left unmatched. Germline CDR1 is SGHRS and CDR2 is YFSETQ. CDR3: CASKTGGKYNSPLHF. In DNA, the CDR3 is TGCGCCAGCAAGACAGGGGGAAAATATAATTCACCCCTCCACTTT.

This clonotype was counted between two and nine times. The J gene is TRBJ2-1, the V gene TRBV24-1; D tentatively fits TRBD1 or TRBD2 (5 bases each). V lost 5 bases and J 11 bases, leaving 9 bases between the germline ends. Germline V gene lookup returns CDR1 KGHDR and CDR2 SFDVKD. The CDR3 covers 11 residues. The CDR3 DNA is TGTGCCACCAGTGTCGGGGCTAAGCAGTTCTTC. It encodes CATSVGAKQFF.

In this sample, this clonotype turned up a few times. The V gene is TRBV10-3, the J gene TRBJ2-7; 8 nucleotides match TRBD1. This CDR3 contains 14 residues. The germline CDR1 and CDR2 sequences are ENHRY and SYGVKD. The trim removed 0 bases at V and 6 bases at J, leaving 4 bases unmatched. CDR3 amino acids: CAISESTGVTEQYF. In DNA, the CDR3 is TGTGCCATCAGTGAGTCGACAGGGGTTACCGAGCAGTACTTC.

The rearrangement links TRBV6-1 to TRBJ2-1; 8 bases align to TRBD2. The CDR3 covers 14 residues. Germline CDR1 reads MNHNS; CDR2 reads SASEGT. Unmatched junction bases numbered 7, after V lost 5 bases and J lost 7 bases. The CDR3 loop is CASSHREGRNEQFF. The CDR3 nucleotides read TGTGCCAGCAGTCATCGGGAGGGCCGGAATGAGCAGTTCTTC.